Presented here are 25 T cell receptor beta chains from one specimen sequenced in a study of immune evolution from preneoplasia to lung adenocarcinoma. Assay used: immunoSEQ multiplex PCR; TCRdb lists only in-frame clones, some missing. The table includes 10,000 to 12,000 clones, approximately 80% detected once. The source material was FFPE minimally invasive lung adenocarcinoma tissue. These receptors were obtained from a person aged 65 to 85 with lung adenocarcinoma.

This rearrangement joins TRBV29-1 to TRBJ1-5; D possibly corresponds to TRBD1 (6 bases). This CDR3 comprises 13 residues. Germline values: CDR1 SQVTM, CDR2 ANQGSEA. The germline V and J ends were trimmed by 5 bases and 5 bases, with 13 bases remaining between them. CDR3 protein: CSVLTGSDQPQHF. The CDR3 nucleotides are TGCAGCGTTTTAACAGGGTCGGATCAGCCCCAGCATTTT.

V usage is TRBV14 and J usage is TRBJ2-7; the D is unclear. The CDR3 spans 12 residues. Germline V lookup: CDR1 SGHDN, CDR2 FVKESK. Trimming took 4 bases from V and 3 from J, leaving 7 bases between them. The CDR3 nucleotides are TGTGCCAGCAGCCTGAGCGTCTACGAGCAGTACTTC. Translating it yields CASSLSVYEQYF.

CDR3 bases: TGCAGCGTTGAGACAGGGATGAACACTGAAGCTTTCTTT. Amino acid sequence: CSVETGMNTEAFF. V and J are TRBV29-1 and TRBJ1-1; 7 nucleotides match TRBD1. The CDR3 has 13 amino acids. Germline values: CDR1 SQVTM, CDR2 ANQGSEA. V lost 3 bases to trimming and J lost 0 bases; unmatched junction nucleotides: 1.

There are a few counts of this clone. V usage is TRBV5-1 and J usage is TRBJ1-2, with TRBD1 matching over 7 bases. Per the germline V gene, CDR1 is SGHRS and CDR2 is YFSETQ. The CDR3 is made up of 16 amino acids. J gave up 4 bases and V 4 bases, and 13 bases lay outside the gene matches. DNA for the CDR3: TGCGCCAGCAGCGATGAGGGGAAAGGGGGCGGCTATGGCTACACCTTC. Translated: CASSDEGKGGGYGYTF.

This sequence joins TRBV13 and TRBJ2-3, with TRBD2 matching 8 bases. This CDR3 has 16 amino acids. The germline CDR1 and CDR2 sequences are PRHDT and FYEKMQ (reference sequence). Trimming took 4 bases from V and 2 from J; bases not matched to a gene: 8. The CDR3 loop is CASSSLTSVYTDTQYF. CDR3 DNA sequence: TGTGCCAGCAGCTCTCTGACTAGCGTCTACACAGATACGCAGTATTTT.

The chain carries TRBV5-4 and TRBJ2-3; TRBD2 is a possible D gene (6 bases). The V gene lost 3 bases and the J gene lost 6 bases, with 17 bases spanning the gap. The CDR3 spans 15 residues. Germline V CDR1 and CDR2: SGHNT, YYREEE (reference sequence). The CDR3 DNA follows: TGTGCCAGCAGCTCCCAAGGGAGGAGGGAGGATACGCAGTATTTT. Translation gives CASSSQGRREDTQYF.

As to this clone: At one end, the junction sequence differs from germline, possibly due to a read error. CDR3 in DNA: TGTGCCAGCACCGACAGCACAGATAGGCAGTATTTT. It is translated as CASTDSTDRQYF. The chain links TRBV6-5 to TRBJ2-3; TRBD1 might be the D (5 bases). This CDR3 is built from 12 residues. Germline CDR1 MNHEY, CDR2 SVGAGI.

This clone was detected only once. V and J are TRBV7-6 and TRBJ1-1; perhaps TRBD1 as D (6 bases). Trimming removed 3 bases from V and 1 base from J, with 15 bases in between. There are 16 residues in the CDR3. CDR1 and CDR2 (germline): SGHVS, FNYEAQ. CDR3 in amino acids: CASSFNPRTENTEAFF. The CDR3 DNA reads TGTGCCAGCAGCTTTAATCCAAGGACAGAGAACACTGAAGCTTTCTTT.

This chain connects TRBV5-1 to TRBJ1-5; no clear D gene. The germline CDR1 and CDR2 sequences are SGHRS and YFSETQ. The V and J ends lost 0 bases and 4 bases respectively, with 11 bases between them. CDR3 length equals 15 residues. Written as DNA, the CDR3 is TGCGCCAGCAGCTTGGGTAGCAGCGGGAATCAGCCCCAGCATTTT. Translated, it gives CASSLGSSGNQPQHF.

The chain employs TRBV19 and TRBJ2-7; 9 bases line up with TRBD2. Trimming cost V 3 bases and J 4 bases; bases outside gene matches: 7. This CDR3 is built from 15 residues. CDR1 is LNHDA and CDR2 is SQIVND in the germline V gene (reference sequence). In DNA, the CDR3 is TGTGCCAGTAGTATCCAATCGACTAGCGGTTACGAGCAGTACTTC. Its translation: CASSIQSTSGYEQYF.

The chain links TRBV4-1 to TRBJ2-7; maybe TRBD2 (5 bases). CDR3 length: 15 residues. V lost 3 bases and J 0 bases, leaving 12 bases between the germline ends. Germline V gives CDR1 MGHRA, CDR2 YSYEKL. As DNA, the CDR3 is TGCGCCAGCAGCCACGAAAGCGGAACCTCCTACGAGCAGTACTTC. Translation: CASSHESGTSYEQYF.

This clone was seen just once. The J gene is TRBJ2-3, the V gene TRBV7-6; 10 bases line up with TRBD2. The CDR3 spans 17 residues. Germline-derived CDR1 and CDR2 are SGHVS and FNYEAQ. V dropped 5 bases and J dropped 0; count of bases not matched to a gene: 8. The CDR3 spells CASSPRTSGSSTDTQYF. DNA of the CDR3: TGTGCCAGCAGCCCACGGACTAGCGGATCTAGCACAGATACGCAGTATTTT.

Comment on this clone: A junction boundary mismatches the germline segment, possibly from a read error. The chain employs TRBV5-6 and TRBJ2-7; 10 positions match TRBD1. Germline V gene sequence: CDR1 SGHDT, CDR2 YYEEEE. This CDR3 has 15 amino acids. The CDR3 loop reads CASSNTGTGVYEQYF. The CDR3 DNA follows: TGTGCCAGCAGCAACACCGGGACAGGGGTTTACGAACAGTACTTC. The variable domain in full, with the rest retrieved from reference TRBV5-6 and TRBJ2-7, is DAGVTQSPTHLIKTRGQQVTLRCSPKSGHDTVSWYQQALGQGPQFIFQYYEEEERQRGNFPDRFSGHQFPNYSSELNVNALLLGDSALYLCASSNTGTGVYEQYFGPGTRLTVT.

The chain uses TRBV9 and TRBJ2-2, with D uncertain. Germline CDR1 SGDLS, CDR2 YYNGEE. V shed 4 bases and J shed 3 bases, with 13 bases lying between them. The CDR3 has 15 amino acids. The chain's CDR3 is CASSPQDRHTGELFF. The CDR3 region has the DNA TGTGCCAGCAGCCCCCAGGACCGACACACCGGGGAGCTGTTTTTT.

The chain recombines TRBV6-1 with TRBJ1-1; D perhaps matches TRBD1 (5 bases). Germline assignment: CDR1 MNHNS and CDR2 SASEGT. The CDR3 is 15 residues long. Trimming pared 4 bases from V and 2 bases from J, leaving 14 bases between. The CDR3 sequence: CASSGRDGRNTEAFF. The DNA of the CDR3 is TGTGCCAGCAGTGGACGGGACGGCCGAAACACTGAAGCTTTCTTT.

The chain couples TRBV4-1 to TRBJ2-3; D perhaps matches TRBD2 (6 bases). The CDR3 is made up of 15 amino acids. The ends were cut back, 2 bases at V and 4 bases at J, with 13 bases in the middle. Looked up from germline, CDR1 is MGHRA and CDR2 is YSYEKL. In nucleotides, the CDR3 is TGCGCCAGCAGCCAACCAATGTCGGGGGCAGATACGCAGTATTTT. Amino acids: CASSQPMSGADTQYF.

The chain uses TRBV5-1 and TRBJ2-3, with 9 bases lining up with TRBD1. With V trimmed by 0 bases and J by 5 bases, 7 bases remained unmatched. CDR1 and CDR2 from the germline V gene are SGHRS and YFSETQ. The CDR3 is 16 residues long. CDR3 sequence (DNA): TGCGCCAGCAGCTTGGCCGGGACAGGGCGGGTAGATACGCAGTATTTT. Its translation: CASSLAGTGRVDTQYF.

This rearrangement joins TRBV2 to TRBJ1-2, with a weak D call TRBD1 (6 bases). Per germline, CDR1 SNHLY and CDR2 FYNNEI. The CDR3 runs 14 residues. V lost 3 bases and J 0 bases, leaving 8 bases between the germline ends. CDR3 sequence (DNA): TGTGCCAGCAGTGACCAGGGGACTAACTATGGCTACACCTTC. Translated: CASSDQGTNYGYTF.

The chain recombines TRBV5-4 with TRBJ2-1; possible D gene TRBD2, 5 bases. Germline CDR1 and CDR2: SGHNT and YYREEE (reference sequence). Trimming pared 4 bases from V and 5 bases from J, leaving 10 bases between. The CDR3 totals 13 residues. Here the CDR3 reads CASSPLGDNEQFF. CDR3 DNA sequence: TGTGCCAGCAGCCCCCTCGGGGACAATGAGCAGTTCTTC.

This chain links TRBV5-4 with TRBJ2-7, with 7 bases aligning to TRBD1. Germline V gene sequence: CDR1 SGHNT, CDR2 YYREEE (reference sequence). The V segment lost 3 bases and the J segment 5 bases; nucleotides outside the gene matches: 5. The CDR3 sequence is 13 residues long. CDR3 nucleotides: TGTGCCAGCAGCTCTCGACAGGGTGACGAGCAGTACTTC. It is translated as CASSSRQGDEQYF.

In DNA form, the CDR3 reads TGTGCCAGCAGCCTGACTAGCGGGGGGGCCGTAGATACGCAGTATTTT. Protein: CASSLTSGGAVDTQYF. The J gene is TRBJ2-3, the V gene TRBV6-6; 14 bases are shared with TRBD2. Germline CDR1 and CDR2: MNHNY and SVGAGI (reference sequence). This CDR3 region has 16 residues. With V trimmed by 6 bases and J by 5 bases, 7 bases remained unmatched.

This clone was seen a few times. The chain has TRBV13 and TRBJ1-1; TRBD1 aligns across 8 bases. The CDR3 consists of 14 residues. With V trimmed by 6 bases and J by 1 base, 4 bases remained unmatched. The germline gives CDR1 PRHDT, CDR2 FYEKMQ (reference sequence). The CDR3 sequence is CASSPGTGNTEAFF. In DNA form, the CDR3 reads TGTGCCAGCAGTCCCGGGACAGGGAACACTGAAGCTTTCTTT. The full variable domain, with the rest looked up from reference TRBV13 and TRBJ1-1, is AAGVIQSPRHLIKEKRETATLKCYPIPRHDTVYWYQQGPGQDPQFLISFYEKMQSDKGSIPDRFSAQQFSDYHSELNMSSLELGDSALYFCASSPGTGNTEAFFGQGTRLTVV.

This clone was observed a handful of times. J is TRBJ1-6 and V is TRBV28; D is undetermined. The CDR3 runs to 17 residues. Germline CDR1 is MDHEN and CDR2 is SYDVKM. Trimming took off 6 bases at V and 6 bases at J, with 21 bases between the two ends. The CDR3 DNA is TGTGCCAGCAGCTTAATAAATGTCAGGTCTTTTAATTCACCCCTCCACTTT. Protein sequence: CASSLINVRSFNSPLHF.

The V gene is TRBV2, the J gene TRBJ2-5; D remains ambiguous. Germline assignment: CDR1 SNHLY and CDR2 FYNNEI. The CDR3 has 12 amino acids. Deletions cut 9 bases from V and 1 base from J, with 9 bases between. The CDR3 loop reads CASHSSQETQYF. For the CDR3, the DNA is TGTGCCAGTCACTCGTCCCAAGAGACCCAGTACTTC.

The chain couples TRBV9 to TRBJ2-3; the D gene could be TRBD1 or TRBD2 (5 bases each). V lost 0 bases to trimming and J lost 6 bases, with 14 bases between them. This CDR3 has 15 residues. Per germline, CDR1 SGDLS and CDR2 YYNGEE. The CDR3 DNA sequence: TGTGCCAGCAGCGTAGAGGATCGCCGGGGCGATACGCAGTATTTT. It is translated as CASSVEDRRGDTQYF.